Presented here are 17 T cell receptor beta chains from one specimen sequenced in a study of blood T cell repertoires in COVID-19. The assay was immunoSEQ multiplex PCR, and TCRdb's table has in-frame clones only and misses some. The sample carries under 130,000 clones, almost 90% recorded once. The sample comprised peripheral blood. Source of these receptors: a human donor in a cohort sampled during active COVID-19.

CDR3 sequence (DNA): TGTGCCAGCAGCCCCAGACTAGCGGGAGCGACCTACGAGCAGTACTTC. This gives the protein CASSPRLAGATYEQYF. The V and J genes are TRBV9 and TRBJ2-7; 12 nucleotides line up with TRBD2. Germline CDR1 is SGDLS and CDR2 is YYNGEE. V lost 4 bases and J lost 2; bases outside the gene matches: 7. This CDR3 contains 16 residues.

The chain combines TRBV10-3 with TRBJ1-5; perhaps TRBD1 as D (6 bases). There are 15 residues in the CDR3. CDR1 is ENHRY, CDR2 SYGVKD, per germline. The V end lost 0 bases, the J end lost 1 base, and 7 bases lay between the germline ends. CDR3 residues: CAISESRGSNQPQHF. CDR3 sequence (DNA): TGTGCCATCAGTGAGTCGAGGGGGAGCAATCAGCCCCAGCATTTT.

The chain joins TRBV27 to TRBJ2-6; the D gene is possibly TRBD1 (5 bases). With 6 bases removed from V and 0 bases from J, the gap between germline ends came to 15 bases. The CDR3 contains 17 residues. Looked up from germline, CDR1 is MNHEY and CDR2 is SMNVEV (reference sequence). CDR3: CASRSPGFDSGANVLTF. The CDR3 coding sequence is TGTGCCAGCAGATCCCCAGGGTTTGACTCTGGGGCCAACGTCCTGACTTTC.

The chain is built from TRBV15 and TRBJ1-6; D remains unclear. Deletions cut 1 base from V and 0 bases from J, with 7 bases between. CDR1 LNHNV and CDR2 YYDKDF come from the germline V gene (reference sequence). CDR3 length equals 16 residues. The CDR3 protein is CATSRVPSSYNSPLHF. DNA of the CDR3: TGTGCCACCAGCAGAGTCCCTAGCTCCTATAATTCACCCCTCCACTTT. The complete variable domain, with remaining parts taken from reference TRBV15 and TRBJ1-6, reads DAMVIQNPRYQVTQFGKPVTLSCSQTLNHNVMYWYQQKSSQAPKLLFHYYDKDFNNEADTPDNFQSRRPNTSFCFLDIRSPGLGDTAMYLCATSRVPSSYNSPLHFGNGTRLTVT.

The rearrangement uses TRBV9 and TRBJ2-1, with D maybe TRBD2 (6 bases). The CDR3 sequence is 14 residues long. The germline V gene encodes CDR1 SGDLS and CDR2 YYNGEE. Between the trimmed V and J ends, which lost 2 bases and 10 bases, there was a span of 16 bases. In nucleotides, the CDR3 is TGTGCCAGCAGCGTTTTACAGGAGGGTGGGGAGCAGTTCTTC. As protein: CASSVLQEGGEQFF.

This sequence joins TRBV2 and TRBJ2-7, with 7 bases aligning to TRBD1. Germline lookup yields CDR1 SNHLY and CDR2 FYNNEI. The CDR3 covers 12 residues. V lost 5 bases, J lost 3 bases, and 1 base stayed unmatched. CDR3 sequence: CASSRDSYEQYF. The CDR3 DNA reads TGTGCCAGCAGTCGGGACAGCTACGAGCAGTACTTC.

The V and J genes are TRBV19 and TRBJ1-6; 7 bases agree with TRBD1. The junction had 10 bases not matched to a gene; V was cut back by 5 bases and J by 9 bases. CDR1 and CDR2 (germline): LNHDA, SQIVND (reference sequence). The CDR3 consists of 15 residues. CDR3 sequence: CASSGSTGFGSPLHF. The CDR3 nucleotides read TGTGCCAGTAGTGGATCGACAGGGTTTGGTTCACCCCTCCACTTT.

This chain connects TRBV7-6 to TRBJ2-1; 10 positions match TRBD2. The trim removed 0 bases at V and 9 bases at J, leaving 8 bases unmatched. In germline, CDR1 is SGHVS, CDR2 FNYEAQ. This CDR3 comprises 16 residues. The CDR3 DNA reads as TGTGCCAGCAGCTTAGCGCGTCTAGCGGGAGTGGGTGAGCAGTTCTTC. This encodes CASSLARLAGVGEQFF.

The gene calls are TRBV7-9 and TRBJ2-1, with 9 bases that match TRBD2. V shed 8 bases, J shed 5 bases, and the junction held 10 bases outside the gene matches. The CDR3 consists of 15 residues. Germline V gives CDR1 SEHNR, CDR2 FQNEAQ (reference sequence). CDR3: CASQKSGRRDNEQFF. The CDR3 nucleotides read TGTGCCAGCCAAAAGAGCGGGAGGAGAGACAATGAGCAGTTCTTC. Based on the CDR3 plus reference TRBV7-9 and TRBJ2-1, the full variable domain is DTGVSQNPRHKITKRGQNVTFRCDPISEHNRLYWYRQTLGQGPEFLTYFQNEAQLEKSRLLSDRFSAERPKGSFSTLEIQRTEQGDSAMYLCASQKSGRRDNEQFFGPGTRLTVL.

This rearrangement joins TRBV5-1 to TRBJ2-1; TRBD1 is a possible D gene (5 bases). The CDR3 has 12 residues. Germline values: CDR1 SGHRS, CDR2 YFSETQ. V gave up 0 bases and J gave up 8 bases, with 6 bases separating them. The CDR3 DNA reads as TGCGCCAGCAGCTTGGGGGGCTATGAGCAGTTCTTC. Translation gives CASSLGGYEQFF.

This clone was recorded only once. V is TRBV3-1 (or the pseudogene TRBV3-2) and J is TRBJ2-1; D might be TRBD2 (5 bases). Trimming pared 2 bases from V and 1 base from J, leaving 12 bases between. Germline-derived CDR1 and CDR2 are LGHDT and YNNKEL (reference sequence). The CDR3 extends over 16 amino acids. This CDR3 reads CASSQYSLGSYNEQFF. The DNA for the CDR3 is TGTGCCAGCAGCCAATATTCACTAGGGTCCTACAATGAGCAGTTCTTC.

The chain couples TRBV5-8 to TRBJ1-5, with a possible D match to TRBD1 (5 bases). This CDR3 contains 15 residues. The V gene lost 0 bases and the J gene lost 6 bases, with 13 bases spanning the gap. CDR1 is SGHTS, CDR2 YDEGEE, per germline. Here the CDR3 reads CASSLGPREVQPQHF. DNA for the CDR3: TGTGCCAGCAGCTTGGGCCCCAGGGAGGTTCAGCCCCAGCATTTT. The variable domain in full, with the rest retrieved from reference TRBV5-8 and TRBJ1-5, is EAGVTQSPTHLIKTRGQQATLRCSPISGHTSVYWYQQALGLGLQFLLWYDEGEERNRGNFPPRFSGRQFPNYSSELNVNALELEDSALYLCASSLGPREVQPQHFGDGTRLSIL.

V is TRBV18 and J is TRBJ1-3; no definite D call. Trimming stripped 1 base from V and 0 bases from J, with 7 bases between. This CDR3 spans 15 amino acids. Germline values: CDR1 KGHSH, CDR2 LQKENI. The CDR3 DNA reads as TGTGCCAGCTCACCACTAGAGTTCTCTGGAAACACCATATATTTT. Its translation: CASSPLEFSGNTIYF.

The chain is built from TRBV3-1 (or the pseudogene TRBV3-2) and TRBJ1-1, with 8 bases lining up with TRBD1. This CDR3 spans 16 amino acids. The V gene's germline CDR1 is LGHDT and CDR2 YNNKEL (reference sequence). J lost 1 base, V lost 4 bases, and 8 bases had no gene match. The CDR3 sequence: CASSLRTGLGNTEAFF. CDR3 in DNA: TGTGCCAGCAGCCTAAGGACAGGGCTAGGGAACACTGAAGCTTTCTTT.

This sequence joins TRBV6-2 or TRBV6-3 and TRBJ2-7, with 8 bases matching TRBD1. Germline CDR1 MNHEY, CDR2 SVGEGT. The CDR3 loop spans 16 amino acids. V was pared by 1 base and J by 2 bases, with 7 bases of the junction left unmatched. CDR3 in DNA: TGTGCCAGCAGTTACTACCTGGGACAGGTTACCTACGAGCAGTACTTC. This encodes CASSYYLGQVTYEQYF.

Written as DNA, the CDR3 is TGTGCCAGCAGCCAAGGGGGCATTTCGAACCAGCCCCAGCATTTT. It encodes CASSQGGISNQPQHF. The rearrangement uses TRBV3-1 (or the pseudogene TRBV3-2) and TRBJ1-5, with D possibly TRBD1 on 5 matching bases. V was cut by 1 base and J by 7 bases, with 14 bases left in between. Looked up from germline, CDR1 is LGHDT and CDR2 is YNNKEL (reference sequence). This CDR3 comprises 15 residues.

The V and J genes are TRBV7-2 and TRBJ2-3; 8 nucleotides match TRBD2. Germline lookup yields CDR1 SGHTA and CDR2 FQGNSA. Germline trimming cut 7 bases from V and 1 base from J; bases unmatched to any gene: 4. The CDR3 length is 14 residues. The CDR3 sequence: CASNRREGTDTQYF. CDR3 sequence (DNA): TGTGCCAGCAATCGGCGGGAGGGCACAGATACGCAGTATTTT.